This T cell receptor (beta chain) was sequenced for a study of T cell responses to AZD1222 COVID-19 vaccine. Overall study results and limits: Baseline serostatus was positive in only a handful of AZD1222 recipients. A mostly white British donor set with more females was recruited, and clonal diversity was possibly underestimated. Reportedly, nearly half of unique spike TCRs recognized epitopes outside B.1.351/B.1.1.7 mutations.

This CDR3 contains 12 residues. Germline V lookup: CDR1 SGHTA, CDR2 FQGNSA. The ends were cut back, 5 bases at V and 8 bases at J, with 9 bases in the middle. As regards this clone: Its matching antigen is unknown.

Timing groups of about 4 and about 12 weeks for second doses were pooled. TCRdb's table, derived via immunoSEQ multiplex PCR, lists solely in-frame clones and lacks some. The sample lists roughly 100,000 clones; roughly 87% were seen once. The TCR comes from an adult who received the AZD1222 COVID-19 vaccine. The chain links TRBV7-2 to TRBJ2-2; D uncertain. Sequencing used peripheral blood, obtained 28 days after the second AZD1222 dose. This CDR3 is CASSPNGGELFF. The CDR3 DNA is TGTGCCAGCAGCCCTAATGGAGGGGAGCTGTTTTTT.